The 11 T cell receptor beta chains presented below share a single source sample, sequenced in a study of OX40 agonist ivuxolimab in advanced cancers. Profiled with immunoSEQ multiplex PCR; TCRdb holds only in-frame clones, not every one. Altogether tens of thousands of clones are present, around 90% being singletons, with the ten largest covering more than 0.5%. The sample here was CD4+ or CD8+ T cells sorted from blood, taken in a trial of the OX40 agonist ivuxolimab. These receptors all come from an adult with an advanced solid tumor such as melanoma, head and neck, liver or kidney cancer.

The chain joins TRBV11-1 to TRBJ1-6, with a weak D call TRBD1 (6 bases). This CDR3 has 16 residues. Trimming left V 2 bases short and J 1 base short, with 9 bases between. Germline loops: CDR1 SGHAT, CDR2 FQDESV (reference sequence). The CDR3: CASSLSDRSYNSPLHF. CDR3 DNA: TGTGCCAGCAGCTTATCGGACAGATCCTATAATTCACCCCTCCACTTT.

This sequence joins TRBV5-4 and TRBJ1-5; TRBD1 aligns across 9 bases. Trimming at V came to 3 bases and at J to 5 bases, leaving 3 bases not matched to a gene. Germline assignment: CDR1 SGHNT and CDR2 YYREEE (reference sequence). The CDR3 extends over 14 amino acids. The CDR3 nucleotides read TGTGCCAGCAGCTGGGGACAGGGTGATCAGCCCCAGCATTTT. As protein: CASSWGQGDQPQHF.

V and J are TRBV7-9 and TRBJ2-3, with 7 bases matching TRBD2. Germline values: CDR1 SEHNR, CDR2 FQNEAQ (reference sequence). V dropped 6 bases and J dropped 0; count of bases not matched to a gene: 9. This CDR3 region has 16 residues. This chain's CDR3 is CASSGGEATSTDTQYF. The CDR3 region has the DNA TGTGCCAGCAGTGGGGGGGAGGCCACTAGCACAGATACGCAGTATTTT.

The chain employs TRBV19 and TRBJ1-5; the D is unclear. Germline V gene lookup returns CDR1 LNHDA and CDR2 SQIVND (reference sequence). The CDR3 is 14 amino acids. V dropped 1 base and J dropped 1 base, with 5 bases sitting between them. CDR3 loop: CASSIGASNQPQHF. The CDR3, as DNA: TGTGCCAGTAGTATAGGAGCGAGCAATCAGCCCCAGCATTTT.

The V call is TRBV9, the J call TRBJ1-1, with unresolved D. V was shortened by 0 bases and J by 1 base, with 7 bases between the two germline ends. There are 14 residues in the CDR3. The germline gives CDR1 SGDLS, CDR2 YYNGEE. The chain's CDR3 is CASSVEVGNTEAFF. In DNA, the CDR3 is TGTGCCAGCAGCGTAGAAGTGGGGAACACTGAAGCTTTCTTT.

The chain couples TRBV5-6 to TRBJ2-1, with a weak D call TRBD2 (6 bases). Trimming cost V 6 bases and J 4 bases, with 14 bases left between them. The CDR3 loop spans 14 amino acids. Germline CDR1 and CDR2: SGHDT and YYEEEE. CDR3 bases: TGTGCCAGCACGGAGGGAGTGGGATACAATGAGCAGTTCTTC. Residues: CASTEGVGYNEQFF.

V gene TRBV7-8 combines with J gene TRBJ1-2; TRBD1 aligns across 10 bases. Germline trimming cut 3 bases from V and 2 bases from J; bases unmatched to any gene: 3. The germline gives CDR1 SGHVS, CDR2 FQNEAQ. This CDR3 is 15 amino acids long. This CDR3 reads CASSFRTGGNYGYTF. The CDR3 DNA follows: TGTGCCAGCAGCTTTAGGACAGGGGGGAACTATGGCTACACCTTC. The variable domain in full, with the rest retrieved from reference TRBV7-8 and TRBJ1-2, is GAGVSQSPRYKVAKRGQDVALRCDPISGHVSLFWYQQALGQGPEFLTYFQNEAQLDKSGLPSDRFFAERPEGSVSTLKIQRTQQEDSAVYLCASSFRTGGNYGYTFGSGTRLTVV.

The chain uses TRBV11-3 and TRBJ2-7; 7 bases match TRBD1. With V trimmed by 1 base and J by 5 bases, 2 bases remained unmatched. Germline loops: CDR1 SGHNT, CDR2 YENEEA. CDR3 length: 13 amino acids. Here the CDR3 reads CASSLGGTDEQYF. The CDR3 nucleotides are TGTGCCAGCAGCTTAGGGGGGACAGACGAGCAGTACTTC.

This clone showed up just a few times. This chain uses TRBV27 with TRBJ1-2; D is perhaps TRBD1 (6 bases). The CDR3 consists of 15 residues. Germline V gene sequence: CDR1 MNHEY, CDR2 SMNVEV (reference sequence). V was cut by 0 bases and J by 0 bases, with 8 bases left in between. The CDR3 sequence: CASSLSGTPNYGYTF. CDR3 in DNA: TGTGCCAGCAGTTTATCCGGGACACCTAACTATGGCTACACCTTC.

The chain recombines TRBV7-9 with TRBJ2-3; 13 nucleotides line up with TRBD2. Per germline, CDR1 SEHNR and CDR2 FQNEAQ (reference sequence). The CDR3 totals 15 residues. With 5 bases clipped from V and 6 bases from J, the junction kept 5 bases outside the gene matches. The CDR3 coding sequence is TGTGCCAGCAGCGGAGGACTAGCGGGAGCTGATACGCAGTATTTT. As protein: CASSGGLAGADTQYF.

The chain is built from TRBV5-1 and TRBJ1-4, with unresolved D. V lost 2 bases and J lost 5, with 7 bases in between. The CDR3 consists of 13 residues. CDR1 is SGHRS and CDR2 is YFSETQ in the germline V gene. The CDR3 protein is CASSFGPNEKLFF. DNA of the CDR3: TGCGCCAGCAGCTTTGGACCCAATGAAAAACTGTTTTTT.